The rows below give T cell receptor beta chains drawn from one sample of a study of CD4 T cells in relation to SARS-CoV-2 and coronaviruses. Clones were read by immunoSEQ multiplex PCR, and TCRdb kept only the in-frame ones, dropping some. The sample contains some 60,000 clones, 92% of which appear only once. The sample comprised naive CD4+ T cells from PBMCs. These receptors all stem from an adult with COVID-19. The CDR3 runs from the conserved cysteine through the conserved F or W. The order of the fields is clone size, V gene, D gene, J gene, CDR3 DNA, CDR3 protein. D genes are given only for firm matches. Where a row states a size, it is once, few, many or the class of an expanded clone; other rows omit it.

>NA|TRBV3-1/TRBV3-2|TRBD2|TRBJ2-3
TGTGCCAGCAGCCTCCGGACTAGCGGGAGAATGCGAGATACGCAGTATTTT
CASSLRTSGRMRDTQYF
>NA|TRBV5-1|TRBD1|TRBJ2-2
TGCGCCAGCAGCTCACAGGGGGGCACCGGGGAGCTGTTTTTT
CASSSQGGTGELFF
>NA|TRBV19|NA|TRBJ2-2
TGTGCCACCACCCCCGGTTCGAACACCGGGGAGCTGTTTTTT
CATTPGSNTGELFF
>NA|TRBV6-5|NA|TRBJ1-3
TGTGCCAGCAGAAGGAGAGGGGGATCCGGAAACACCATATATTTT
CASRRRGGSGNTIYF
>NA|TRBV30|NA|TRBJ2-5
TGTGCCTGGAGTCTAGAGGCGGCGGAGACCCAGTACTTC
CAWSLEAAETQYF
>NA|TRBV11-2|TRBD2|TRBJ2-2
TGTGCCAGCAGCTTAACTAGCGGGAACACCGGGGAGCTGTTTTTT
CASSLTSGNTGELFF
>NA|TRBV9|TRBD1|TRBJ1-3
TGTGCCAGCAGCCCAAAAGGACAGGGTTTCTCTGGAAACACCATATATTTT
CASSPKGQGFSGNTIYF
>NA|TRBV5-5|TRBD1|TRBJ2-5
TGTGCCAGCAGCTTGTTCCAGGGGGCAGGAGAGACCCAGTACTTC
CASSLFQGAGETQYF
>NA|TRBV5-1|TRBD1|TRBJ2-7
TGCGCCAGCAGCACCGGGACAGGGCACTACGAGCAGTACTTC
CASSTGTGHYEQYF
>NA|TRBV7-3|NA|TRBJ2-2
TGTGCCAGCAGCTTAACGAGGGGGGAGGGCCAAGCCGGGGAGCTGTTTTTT
CASSLTRGEGQAGELFF
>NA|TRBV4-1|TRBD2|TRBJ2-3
TGCGCCTCAGCACCGGGACTAGCGGGAGCACACGATACGCAGTATTTT
CASAPGLAGAHDTQYF
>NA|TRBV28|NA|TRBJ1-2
TGTGCCAGCAGTTTTAACAATCCCTGGGGTAACTATGGCTACACCTTC
CASSFNNPWGNYGYTF
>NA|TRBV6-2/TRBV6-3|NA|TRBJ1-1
TGTGCCAGCAGCCTAGGACGGCTGAACACTGAAGCTTTCTTT
CASSLGRLNTEAFF
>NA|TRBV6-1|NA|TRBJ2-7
TGTGCCAGCAGTGAAGTCTCGGGAGCTAGCATCTACGAGCAGTACTTC
CASSEVSGASIYEQYF
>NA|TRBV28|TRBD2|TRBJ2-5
TGTGCCAGCAGTTGGAGGACTAGCGGGAGGGAGACCCAGTACTTC
CASSWRTSGRETQYF
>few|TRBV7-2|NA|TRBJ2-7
TGTGCCAGCAGTCCTGGGTTTCGGAACGAGCAGTACTTC
CASSPGFRNEQYF
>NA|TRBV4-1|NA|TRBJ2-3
TGCGCCAGCAGCCAAGTCCCCGTAGCGGCACCAGATACGCAGTATTTT
CASSQVPVAAPDTQYF
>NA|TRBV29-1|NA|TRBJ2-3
TGCAGCGCCCAGGGATTTAGCACAGATACGCAGTATTTT
CSAQGFSTDTQYF
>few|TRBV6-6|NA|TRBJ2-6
TGTGCCAGCAGGGACTATTCTGGGGCCAACGTCCTGACTTTC
CASRDYSGANVLTF
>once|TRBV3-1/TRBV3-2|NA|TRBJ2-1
TGTGCCAGCAGCCAACCCTACAATGAGCAGTTCTTC
CASSQPYNEQFF
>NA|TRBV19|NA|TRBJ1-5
TGTGCCAGTAGTAGGGCGGACAATCAGCCCCAGCATTTT
CASSRADNQPQHF
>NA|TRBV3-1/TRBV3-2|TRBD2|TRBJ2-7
TGTGCCAGCAGCCAAGATTTAGCGGGAGGGACCTACGAGCAGTACTTC
CASSQDLAGGTYEQYF
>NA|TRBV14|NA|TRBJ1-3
TGTGCCAGCAGCCAACAGTTGCGTGGAAACACCATATATTTT
CASSQQLRGNTIYF
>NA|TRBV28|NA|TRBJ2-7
TGTGCCAGCAGTTTGGGTACCTACGAGCAGTACTTC
CASSLGTYEQYF
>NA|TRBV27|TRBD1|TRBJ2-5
TGTGCCAGCAGTTTTCGGACAGGGGAGGTGGCAGAGACCCAGTACTTC
CASSFRTGEVAETQYF
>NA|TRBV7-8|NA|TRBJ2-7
TGTGCCAGCAGCTTAGGCCGACCGGGATTCACCTACGAGCAGTACTTC
CASSLGRPGFTYEQYF
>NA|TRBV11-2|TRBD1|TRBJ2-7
TGTGCCAGCAGCTCCGGGACAGGGGTTTTTTACGAGCAGTACTTC
CASSSGTGVFYEQYF
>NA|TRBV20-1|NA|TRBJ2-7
TGCAGTGCTAGTTCTCCCGGGGGCAACGAGCAGTACTTC
CSASSPGGNEQYF
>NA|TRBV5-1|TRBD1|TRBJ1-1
TGCGCCAGCAGCGGTGACAGGGACACTGAAGCTTTCTTT
CASSGDRDTEAFF
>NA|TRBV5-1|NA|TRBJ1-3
TGCGCCAGCAGCTTGTTCGGGGGCGCAGGGGGAAACACCATATATTTT
CASSLFGGAGGNTIYF
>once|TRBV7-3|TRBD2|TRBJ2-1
TGTGCCAGCAGCTCTAGCGGGCTCTACAATGAGCAGTTCTTC
CASSSSGLYNEQFF
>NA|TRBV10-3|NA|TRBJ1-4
TGTGCCATCAGTGAGTCCCGGGGGGCAGGAACTAATGAAAAACTGTTTTTT
CAISESRGAGTNEKLFF
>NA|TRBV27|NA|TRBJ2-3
TGTGCCAGCAGTCCCTGGACCCGCACAGATACGCAGTATTTT
CASSPWTRTDTQYF
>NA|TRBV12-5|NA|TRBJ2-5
TGTGCTAGTGGTTTCTCATCTGAGACCCAGTACTTC
CASGFSSETQYF
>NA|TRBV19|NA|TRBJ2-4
TGTGCCAGTAGCATTGAGAGAGGCCCCAAGACAAACATTCAGTACTTC
CASSIERGPKTNIQYF
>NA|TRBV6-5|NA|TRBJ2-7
TGTGCCAGCAGGCTAGCGACTACCTACGAGCAGTACTTC
CASRLATTYEQYF
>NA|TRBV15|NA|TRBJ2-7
TGTGCCACCAGCAGGGGGGTTGGAGGGCTCTACGAGCAGTACTTC
CATSRGVGGLYEQYF
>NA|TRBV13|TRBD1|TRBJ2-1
TGTGCCAGCAGCTTCAACAGGGGAGCACACGGCGATGAGCAGTTCTTC
CASSFNRGAHGDEQFF
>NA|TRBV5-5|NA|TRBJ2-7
TGTGCCAGCAGCTCCCCACTAGTCTCCTACGAGCAGTACTTC
CASSSPLVSYEQYF
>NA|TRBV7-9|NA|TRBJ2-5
TGTGCCAGCAGTAGGTCCCGGACAGCACAAGAGACCCAGTACTTC
CASSRSRTAQETQYF
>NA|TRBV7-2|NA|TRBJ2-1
TGTGCCAGCAGCTTCGGCGGGGTGCAGTTCTTC
CASSFGGVQFF
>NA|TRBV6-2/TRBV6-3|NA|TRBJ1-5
TGTGCCAGCAGTTCGAGACAAGCCAATCAGCCCCAGCATTTT
CASSSRQANQPQHF
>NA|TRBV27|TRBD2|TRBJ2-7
TGTGCCAGCAGTCACGGACTAGCGGGAGACGAGCAGTACTTC
CASSHGLAGDEQYF
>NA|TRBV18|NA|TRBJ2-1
TGTGCCAGCTCACCTTCCGGGGGCGGGTACAATGAGCAGTTCTTC
CASSPSGGGYNEQFF
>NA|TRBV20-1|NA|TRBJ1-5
TGCAGTGCTAGTAACCCATCGTTAAGGCAGCCCCAGCATTTT
CSASNPSLRQPQHF
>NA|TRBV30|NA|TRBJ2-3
TGTGCCTGGAGTGTACCGGGGAGGCCTAGCACAGATACGCAGTATTTT
CAWSVPGRPSTDTQYF
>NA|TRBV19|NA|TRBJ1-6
TGTGCCAGTAGTATAGGCCCGCGCACGGGGAATAATTCACCCCTCCACTTT
CASSIGPRTGNNSPLHF
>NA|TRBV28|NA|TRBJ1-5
TGTGCCAGCAGTCGGGACGGTGTATCGCCCCAGCATTTT
CASSRDGVSPQHF
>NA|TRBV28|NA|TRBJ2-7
TGTGCCAGCAGTTTAGGGGGCTACTGGGGCGAGCAGTACTTC
CASSLGGYWGEQYF
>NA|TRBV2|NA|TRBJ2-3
TGTGCCAGCAGTGAAGACGGGGGTAGCACAGATACGCAGTATTTT
CASSEDGGSTDTQYF
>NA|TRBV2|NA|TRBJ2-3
TGTGCCAGCTGCTCAGTTGGAGATACGCAGTATTTT
CASCSVGDTQYF
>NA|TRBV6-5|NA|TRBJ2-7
TGTGCCAGCACTTGGTGGTCTAGCGAAGGGGGCGAGCAGTACTTC
CASTWWSSEGGEQYF
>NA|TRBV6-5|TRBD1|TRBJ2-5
TGTGCCAGCGGACGGGGACAGGGTGCCGAGACCCAGTACTTC
CASGRGQGAETQYF
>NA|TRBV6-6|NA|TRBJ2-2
TGTGCCAGCAGTTACGGGGGCAGAAAAACCGGGGAGCTGTTTTTT
CASSYGGRKTGELFF
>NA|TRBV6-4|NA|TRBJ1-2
TGTGCCAGCAGAAGACACCTCCAACCTAACTATGGCTACACCTTC
CASRRHLQPNYGYTF
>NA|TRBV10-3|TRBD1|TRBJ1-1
TGTGCCACGACAGGGGCCGGGAACACTGAAGCTTTCTTT
CATTGAGNTEAFF
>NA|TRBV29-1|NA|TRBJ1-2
TGCAGCGTTCGGTCAGCGGTCCGACCGAACTATGGCTACACCTTC
CSVRSAVRPNYGYTF